The clone carrying this T cell receptor beta chain was counted ten times or more. The antigen is not known. TCRdb reanalysed the RT-PCR reads using MiXCR and keeps one entry per CDR3 protein. Of approximately 230,000 distinct CDR3 sequences in the sample, 12% were seen once. This CDR3 has 18 residues. Losses at the gene ends were 3 bases for V and 4 bases for J; bases not matched to a gene: 15. These data come from a study of response to subunit inactivated influenza vaccine. Study conclusions and caveats: Each seasonal influenza vaccination, the authors suggested, recruits few new T cells.

This clonotype was obtained from a man aged 45 to 65 who received an inactivated influenza vaccine. The sequences come from non-naive T cells sorted from PBMCs, collected roughly 15 days before vaccination. V gene TRBV12-3 or TRBV12-4 combines with J gene TRBJ2-3, with TRBD2 matching over 8 bases. This chain's CDR3 is CASSLVSPLAGWADTQYF. The CDR3 nucleotides read TGTGCCAGCAGTTTGGTGTCCCCCTTAGCGGGATGGGCAGATACGCAGTATTTT.